The subject of this entry is one T cell receptor beta chain. Antigen: not known. Specified time point: patch test 1, 2 weeks after DPC sensitization. Specified treatment: therapeutic diphenylcyclopropenone sensitization with weekly scalp DPC. Donors, patients with alopecia ranging from 18 to 70 years old and judged suitable for DPC, provided samples. This sample was taken from a study of human T cells and chemical hapten exposure. CDR1 and CDR2 (germline): DFQATT, SNEGSKA (reference sequence). V lost 0 bases to trimming and J lost 5 bases; unmatched junction nucleotides: 9. The CDR3 length is 15 residues. Each CDR3 protein gets one entry after TCRdb re-called the RACE reads with MiXCR. The table lists about 360,000 distinct CDR3 sequences, about 4.8% of them singletons, with approximately 2.5% in the top ten. Notes on the study in general: Positively correlated with patch test score were the counts of PT1 expanded TCRs.

The TCR comes from a woman between 45 and 65 years old with alopecia areata. Some clones in this sample may be carry-over from other donors' samples. The V call is TRBV20-1, the J call TRBJ1-1; 7 positions agree with TRBD1. This specimen consisted of whole blood, obtained in connection with sensitization to the hapten diphenylcyclopropenone (DPC). The CDR3 spells CSAREATGAGTEAFF. The CDR3 DNA follows: TGCAGTGCTAGAGAGGCCACAGGGGCCGGGACTGAAGCTTTCTTT.